Shown below are 10 T cell receptor beta chains from a single sample sequenced in a study of glioma-infiltrating T cells after dendritic cell vaccination. Here immunoSEQ multiplex PCR was the method, and the copy in TCRdb shows in-frame clones only, minus some. The data show under 100,000 clones, over 85% seen once. The sequences come from blood, collected before dendritic cell vaccination. The source of these receptors is a human donor with glioblastoma.

The chain carries TRBV6-1 and TRBJ1-1, with D unclear. V lost 2 bases and J lost 8, with 9 bases in between. The germline gives CDR1 MNHNS, CDR2 SASEGT. This CDR3 spans 12 amino acids. Here the CDR3 DNA reads TGTGCCAGCAGTGAATCCACCCAGGAAGCTTTCTTT. Its translation: CASSESTQEAFF.

The chain has TRBV19 and TRBJ2-1, with 9 bases aligning to TRBD2. The J segment lost 4 bases and the V segment lost 1 base, leaving 5 bases of the junction unmatched. Germline V gene lookup returns CDR1 LNHDA and CDR2 SQIVND (reference sequence). This CDR3 comprises 16 residues. DNA of the CDR3: TGTGCCAGTAGTATAGCCCAGCTAGCGGGGTACAATGAGCAGTTCTTC. This sequence encodes CASSIAQLAGYNEQFF.

This chain uses TRBV11-2 with TRBJ2-2; perhaps TRBD2 as D (6 bases). V lost 11 bases to trimming and J lost 5 bases, with 18 bases between them. This CDR3 spans 14 amino acids. From germline, CDR1 is SGHAT and CDR2 FQNNGV. CDR3 amino acids: CAGSKARGTGELFF. In nucleotides, the CDR3 is TGTGCCGGCTCGAAGGCCCGGGGGACCGGGGAGCTGTTTTTT.

This clone was seen only a few times. This chain uses TRBV10-2 with TRBJ1-1; D remains ambiguous. Germline V gives CDR1 WSHSY, CDR2 SAAADI. Trimming cost V 7 bases and J 8 bases, with 14 bases left between them. This CDR3 is built from 12 residues. CDR3 nucleotide sequence: TGCGCCAGCACCCGTGACCCCGGGGAAGCTTTCTTT. Amino acid sequence: CASTRDPGEAFF.

The chain uses TRBV27 and TRBJ2-5, with D possibly matching TRBD1 (6 bases). This CDR3 is built from 16 residues. The germline CDR1 and CDR2 sequences are MNHEY and SMNVEV (reference sequence). Trimming removed 3 bases from V and 6 bases from J, with 20 bases in between. Here the CDR3 reads CASSFQWGQRRQTQYF. The CDR3, as DNA: TGTGCCAGCAGTTTTCAGTGGGGACAACGAAGGCAGACCCAGTACTTC.

This chain links TRBV18 with TRBJ1-2; 8 bases agree with TRBD1. Germline-derived CDR1 and CDR2 are KGHSH and LQKENI. The CDR3 is 13 amino acids. With 7 bases clipped from V and 8 bases from J, the junction kept 9 bases outside the gene matches. The CDR3 DNA sequence: TGTGCCAGCTTGGGACAGGAAAAGGCCGGCTACACCTTC. It codes for CASLGQEKAGYTF.

The chain couples TRBV7-8 to TRBJ2-2; TRBD1 agrees at 9 bases. This CDR3 spans 16 amino acids. V shed 6 bases, J shed 6 bases, and the junction held 11 bases outside the gene matches. Germline-derived CDR1 and CDR2 are SGHVS and FQNEAQ. CDR3 in DNA: TGTGCCAGCAGTTCCGACCGGGACAGGGAGGCCGGGGAGCTGTTTTTT. Translating it yields CASSSDRDREAGELFF. Full variable domain (missing parts from reference TRBV7-8 and TRBJ2-2): GAGVSQSPRYKVAKRGQDVALRCDPISGHVSLFWYQQALGQGPEFLTYFQNEAQLDKSGLPSDRFFAERPEGSVSTLKIQRTQQEDSAVYLCASSSDRDREAGELFFGEGSRLTVL.

The chain employs TRBV7-3 and TRBJ2-5; D gene uncertain. Gene TRBJ2-7 matches the end of the DNA better, so the J call may be wrong. Germline V lookup: CDR1 SGHTA, CDR2 FQGTGA. The CDR3 spans 13 residues. CDR3 bases: TGTGCCAGCAGCTTAACTCCCCCTTCCGAGCAGTACTTC. Translating it yields CASSLTPPSEQYF.

The chain links TRBV11-2 to TRBJ1-1; no reliable D call. Between the trimmed V and J ends, which lost 1 base and 4 bases, there was a span of 13 bases. Germline V gene data show CDR1 as SGHAT and CDR2 as FQNNGV. The CDR3 consists of 15 residues. The CDR3 nucleotides are TGTGCCAGCAGCTTAGGCTCCGGGGTTGGCACTGAAGCTTTCTTT. Amino acid sequence: CASSLGSGVGTEAFF.

The chain joins TRBV5-5 to TRBJ2-7; no clear D gene. The CDR3 is 14 residues long. Per germline, CDR1 SGHKS and CDR2 YYEKEE (reference sequence). With 0 bases removed from V and 2 bases from J, the gap between germline ends came to 9 bases. The CDR3 region has the DNA TGTGCCAGCAGCTTGGAGAGGCAAGCCTACGAGCAGTACTTC. This gives the protein CASSLERQAYEQYF.